The 10 T cell receptor beta chains below were found in one sample sequenced in a study of CXCR3-negative and CXCR3-positive naive CD8 T cells (dated by TCRdb to between 2018 and 2021). The paper as a whole reports these results and caveats: Compared with CXCR3-negative naive cells, CXCR3-positive naive cells had TRB CDR3s with higher hydrophobicity (lower Kidera factor 4), lower energy, and higher strength and volume indices.

The run used a NextSeq 550. The Human TCR Profiling Kit (MiLaboratory) was used to make UMI-labeled 5' RACE TRB cDNA libraries. The reads underwent TCRdb reprocessing, giving one record for each CDR3 protein sequence and no DNA. The sample has tens of thousands of distinct CDR3 sequences on record. The ten largest clones represent approximately 0.53% of the sample. Which antigens these TCRs recognize remains unknown. The sequencing sample was made of naive CXCR3+ CD8+ T cells from blood. The intended sense of this specimen's cell subset or site label: CD45RO-CCR7+CD27+CD95- naive CD8+ T cells expressing CXCR3 (TNR3+). The receptors here all came from a human donor in good health. Some clones in this sample may be carry-over from other donors' samples.

This chain uses TRBV10-3 with TRBJ2-3; TCRdb names TRBD2, which stays unverified in the absence of DNA. The CDR3 loop spans 15 amino acids. CDR1 and CDR2 (germline): ENHRY, SYGVKD. The CDR3: CAISGQGASTDTQYF.

The V gene is TRBV3-1, the J gene TRBJ1-5. CDR3 length equals 15 residues. CDR1 is LGHDT, CDR2 YNNKEL, per germline (reference sequence). CDR3 loop: CASSQERYSNQPQHF.

CDR3: CSVEPPGYGYTF. This sequence joins TRBV29-1 and TRBJ1-2; TCRdb indicates TRBD1, and absent DNA this call remains unverified. The CDR3 runs to 12 residues. CDR1 SQVTM and CDR2 ANQGSEA come from the germline V gene.

The chain employs TRBV6-6 and TRBJ1-6. Per germline, CDR1 MNHNY and CDR2 SVGAGI (reference sequence). The CDR3 is 17 amino acids. CDR3 protein: CASSYPDSSSYNSPLHF.

This rearrangement joins TRBV6-2 or TRBV6-3 to TRBJ2-3; the TCRdb call, TRBD2, lacks DNA for checking. Germline assignment: CDR1 MNHEY and CDR2 SVGEGT. This CDR3 has 15 residues. CDR3: CASRPYVASTDTQYF.

This chain links TRBV20-1 with TRBJ2-7; absent DNA, TCRdb's TRBD1 call cannot be checked. The CDR3 is 13 amino acids. Germline V CDR1 and CDR2: DFQATT, SNEGSKA (reference sequence). The chain's CDR3 is CSARGPGGYEQYF.

This CDR3 reads CASSGDRAYEQYF. J is TRBJ2-7 and V is TRBV25-1; TCRdb's D call, TRBD1, is unchecked because there is no DNA. Germline assignment: CDR1 MGHDK and CDR2 SYGVNS. CDR3 length: 13 amino acids.

The chain joins TRBV28 to TRBJ2-3; there is no DNA to check the TCRdb D call of TRBD1. This CDR3 contains 16 residues. The germline V gene has CDR1 MDHEN and CDR2 SYDVKM. CDR3 region: CASSPQGVHKADTQYF.

This chain uses TRBV5-6 with TRBJ2-3. Germline CDR1 is SGHDT and CDR2 is YYEEEE. CDR3 size: 14 residues. This CDR3 reads CASSFTPSTDTQYF.

This rearrangement joins TRBV4-1 to TRBJ1-6; the D gene TCRdb calls, TRBD1, cannot be checked with no DNA. The CDR3 extends over 14 amino acids. The germline V gene encodes CDR1 MGHRA and CDR2 YSYEKL. The CDR3 spells CASSQTGQNSPLHF.